Below are 3 T cell receptor beta chains sequenced from a single sample in a study of T cell changes during pregnancy in multiple sclerosis (dated by TCRdb to between 2018 and 2020). Libraries were built with the immunoSEQ multiplex PCR assay. Held by TCRdb, this immuneACCESS table contains in-frame sequences only and omits some clones. Under half of the omission traces to an unresolved V gene where checked; the cause of the rest is unknown. This sample comprises around 10,000 clones, approximately 90% of them detected only once. The top ten hold approximately 5% of the sample. The sample consisted of CD8+ T cells from peripheral blood mononuclear cells, taken in the first trimester of pregnancy. These receptors were obtained from a female donor in good health, enrolled as a control in a pregnancy study.

The chain is built from TRBV6-5 and TRBJ2-2; no firm D call. The CDR3 is made up of 16 amino acids. The V end was cut by 1 base, the J end by 7 bases, with 16 bases between. Germline V lookup: CDR1 MNHEY, CDR2 SVGAGI. The CDR3 is CASSYFSAVEDGELFF. The CDR3 nucleotides are TGTGCCAGCAGTTACTTCTCGGCAGTCGAGGACGGGGAGCTGTTTTTT.

The chain joins TRBV21-1 to TRBJ2-1; the D call of TRBD2 is as the table states it, not checked on the DNA. TRBV21-1 is a recognized pseudogene. The CDR3 extends over 13 amino acids. DNA for the CDR3: TGTGCCAGCAGCAAAGGGCCGGGGGTAGAGCAGTTCTTC. Translating gives CASSKGPGVEQFF.

This clone has only a few counts. V is TRBV6-4 and J is TRBJ2-2; D might be TRBD1 (5 bases). Trimming cost V 4 bases and J 2 bases, with 5 bases left between them. The CDR3 spans 13 residues. From germline, CDR1 is MRHNA and CDR2 SNTAGT. The CDR3 DNA sequence: TGTGCCAGCAGTGGGACAAACACCGGGGAGCTGTTTTTT. Translated, it gives CASSGTNTGELFF.